A single sample gave rise to the 11 T cell receptor beta chains below, sequenced in a study of siplizumab effects on memory and regulatory T cells. Using immunoSEQ multiplex PCR, the repertoire was profiled, and TCRdb retains in-frame clones only, with some absent. The sample lists about 56,000 clones, about 97% occurring once. The sequenced material came from naive CD8+ T cells sorted from blood. These receptors all come from a human donor in good health.

CDR3 sequence (DNA): TGCGCCAGCAGCTCCGGGACTAGCGGGAGAGGAGGGGAGCTGTTTTTT. It encodes CASSSGTSGRGGELFF. The V gene is TRBV4-3, the J gene TRBJ2-2; 14 bases line up with TRBD2. After removal of 5 bases from V and 8 bases from J, the junction contained 7 bases not matched to a gene. CDR1 and CDR2 (germline): LGHNA, YSLEER. The CDR3 sequence is 16 residues long.

The chain is built from TRBV5-2 and TRBJ1-2; the table's D call, TRBD1, has no DNA check behind it. TRBV5-2 is termed a pseudogene. The CDR3 consists of 15 residues. The CDR3: CASSQDKQSNYGYTF. CDR3 in DNA: TGCGCCAGCAGCCAAGATAAACAATCTAACTATGGCTACACCTTC.

The chain recombines TRBV9 with TRBJ2-3; D perhaps matches TRBD2 (6 bases). V was trimmed by 0 bases and J by 2 bases, leaving 13 bases between them. The germline CDR1 and CDR2 sequences are SGDLS and YYNGEE. This CDR3 is built from 16 residues. This CDR3 is CASSVVVAGPTDTQYF. CDR3 nucleotides: TGTGCCAGCAGCGTAGTCGTGGCGGGGCCCACAGATACGCAGTATTTT.

The chain employs TRBV27 and TRBJ1-5; D is perhaps TRBD1 (6 bases). CDR1 and CDR2 from the germline V gene are MNHEY and SMNVEV (reference sequence). Trimming took off 5 bases at V and 7 bases at J, with 15 bases between the two ends. The CDR3 contains 14 residues. CDR3 sequence: CASSVWGRGQPQHF. For the CDR3, the DNA is TGTGCCAGCAGTGTCTGGGGGCGAGGGCAGCCCCAGCATTTT.

The chain combines TRBV30 with TRBJ2-7; 14 bases map to TRBD2. CDR3 length: 13 amino acids. In germline, CDR1 is GTSNPN, CDR2 SVGIG (reference sequence). V shed 5 bases, J shed 7 bases, and the junction held 4 bases outside the gene matches. The CDR3 is CAWGTSGRGEQYF. CDR3 nucleotide sequence: TGTGCCTGGGGGACTAGCGGGAGAGGGGAGCAGTACTTC.

The chain has TRBV2 and TRBJ1-2; 7 bases agree with TRBD1. This CDR3 region has 12 residues. Germline V lookup: CDR1 SNHLY, CDR2 FYNNEI. V dropped 7 bases and J dropped 4; count of bases not matched to a gene: 3. The CDR3 loop reads CASKGGSYGYTF. DNA of the CDR3: TGTGCCAGCAAAGGGGGCTCCTATGGCTACACCTTC.

The rearrangement joins TRBV4-1 to TRBJ2-4; D unclear. Germline CDR1 and CDR2: MGHRA and YSYEKL. This CDR3 comprises 16 residues. V was cut by 6 bases and J by 6 bases, with 21 bases left in between. Here the CDR3 DNA reads TGCGCCAGCAGGACAAAATCCACGGATACCCCAAACATTCAGTACTTC. Its translation is CASRTKSTDTPNIQYF.

The chain carries TRBV28 and TRBJ2-7; 7 bases line up with TRBD1. The CDR3 loop spans 14 amino acids. V dropped 6 bases and J dropped 0; count of bases not matched to a gene: 5. Germline CDR1 and CDR2: MDHEN and SYDVKM. The CDR3 bases are TGTGCCAGCAGGACTGGGACAGACTCCTACGAGCAGTACTTC. Amino acid sequence: CASRTGTDSYEQYF.

This chain uses TRBV5-1 with TRBJ2-1, with no clear D. The V gene's germline CDR1 is SGHRS and CDR2 YFSETQ. The CDR3 loop spans 11 amino acids. Trimming removed 0 bases at V and 9 bases at J, with 4 bases between. The CDR3 sequence is CASSLASEQFF. The DNA of the CDR3 is TGCGCCAGCAGCTTGGCTAGTGAGCAGTTCTTC.

The chain links TRBV19 to TRBJ1-5; D not certain. V was cut by 5 bases and J by 5 bases, with 10 bases left in between. CDR1 and CDR2 from the germline V gene are LNHDA and SQIVND (reference sequence). The CDR3 sequence is 13 residues long. The CDR3 DNA sequence: TGTGCCAGTAGTGAAGACATCTATCAGCCCCAGCATTTT. Residues: CASSEDIYQPQHF.

On this clone itself: The junction shows a germline mismatch at one end, possibly a read error. The J gene is TRBJ1-1, the V gene TRBV28; D unresolved. Germline CDR1 reads MDHEN; CDR2 reads SYDVKM. The CDR3 is 12 amino acids. CDR3: CASSPEFHLIGF. CDR3 coding DNA: TGTGCCAGCAGTCCGGAGTTCCACTTGATTGGGTTT. The variable domain in full, completed from reference TRBV28 and TRBJ1-1, reads DVKVTQSSRYLVKRTGEKVFLECVQDMDHENMFWYRQDPGLGLRLIYFSYDVKMKEKGDIPEGYSVSREKKERFSLILESASTNQTSMYLCASSPEFHLIGFGQGTRLTVV.